The clone carrying this TCR beta chain came up many times. Antigen unknown. The junction departs from the called germline gene at one end, perhaps through a read error. TCRdb passed the RACE reads through MiXCR, listing each CDR3 protein once. The sample lists some 44,000 distinct CDR3 sequences; about 8.9% were seen once. The CDR3 is made up of 16 amino acids. Germline V CDR1 and CDR2: MNHEY, SVGEGT. This record belongs to a study of human T cells and chemical hapten exposure. Study-level background: Diphenylcyclopropenone doses were given weekly to the scalps of patients across the approximately 24-week study. Patches with 0.01% DPC went on the upper back, and the tests were read at 6 days. Variation in per-sample TCR yields came mainly from small pooled library volume differences. Study results and limitations: Controls had significantly fewer large CDR3 similarity clusters than were formed by expanded TCRs.

The time point here: patch test 2, 6 weeks after DPC sensitization. The sample's treatment: therapeutic diphenylcyclopropenone sensitization with weekly scalp DPC. The sample in question was whole blood, obtained in connection with sensitization to the hapten diphenylcyclopropenone (DPC). This chain links TRBV6-2 or TRBV6-3 with TRBJ1-2; D is uncertain. This TCR was sampled from a middle-aged woman with alopecia areata. Some clones in this sample may be carry-over from other donors' samples. CDR3 sequence: CASSYLPPDTSYGYTF. CDR3 sequence (DNA): TGTGCTAGCAGTTACCTACCACCTGATACATCCTATGGCTACACCTTC.